A single sample is the source of the 32 T cell receptor beta chains below, sequenced in a study of blood T cell repertoires in COVID-19. Profiled with immunoSEQ multiplex PCR; TCRdb holds only in-frame clones, not every one. The sample records 120,000 or so clones, roughly 90% being singletons. Sequenced material: peripheral blood. The receptors were gathered from a middle-aged man with acute or convalescent COVID-19.

J is TRBJ1-1 and V is TRBV11-3; no clear D. CDR1 is SGHNT, CDR2 YENEEA, per germline. V was pared by 0 bases and J by 4 bases, with 6 bases between. CDR3 size: 13 residues. CDR3 coding DNA: TGTGCCAGCAGCTTAGACCCGGGCACTGAAGCTTTCTTT. Translating it yields CASSLDPGTEAFF.

The J gene is TRBJ1-2, the V gene TRBV2; TRBD1 might be the D (5 bases). Germline CDR1 and CDR2: SNHLY and FYNNEI. There are 15 residues in the CDR3. V was clipped by 4 bases and J by 5 bases, with 17 bases between them. CDR3 sequence (DNA): TGTGCCAGCAGTGGAATGGCTAGGGGCCTTTATGGCTACACCTTC. Translation: CASSGMARGLYGYTF.

V gene TRBV29-1 combines with J gene TRBJ2-7; TRBD1 might be the D (6 bases). Germline V gene data show CDR1 as SQVTM and CDR2 as ANQGSEA. V lost 3 bases, J lost 0 bases, and 9 bases lay in between. The CDR3 consists of 13 residues. CDR3 nucleotides: TGCAGCGTTGAGGGGGCAGACTCCTACGAGCAGTACTTC. Translating gives CSVEGADSYEQYF.

Here the CDR3 reads CASTLRLTSEQFF. The DNA for the CDR3 is TGTGCCAGCACCTTACGTCTTACAAGTGAGCAGTTCTTC. The chain has TRBV6-5 and TRBJ2-1; D remains ambiguous. CDR3 size: 13 residues. Germline V lookup: CDR1 MNHEY, CDR2 SVGAGI. V was clipped by 7 bases and J by 9 bases, with 16 bases between them.

The chain couples TRBV7-9 to TRBJ1-1, with a possible D match to TRBD1 (6 bases). Looked up from germline, CDR1 is SEHNR and CDR2 is FQNEAQ (reference sequence). V lost 4 bases and J 0 bases, leaving 12 bases between the germline ends. The CDR3 spans 15 residues. In nucleotides, the CDR3 is TGTGCCAGCAGCTCTTTACAGGGAGTGAACACTGAAGCTTTCTTT. Translating it yields CASSSLQGVNTEAFF.

V and J are TRBV6-5 and TRBJ1-2; D remains ambiguous. CDR1 is MNHEY, CDR2 SVGAGI, per germline. CDR3 length: 16 amino acids. V gave up 0 bases and J gave up 2 bases, with 13 bases separating them. The CDR3 region is CASSYSPERANYGYTF. The CDR3 DNA sequence: TGTGCCAGCAGTTACTCCCCGGAGAGGGCCAACTATGGCTACACCTTC.

The sample holds one count of this clone. The rearrangement joins TRBV21-1 to TRBJ1-6. TRBV21-1 is annotated as a pseudogene. The CDR3 sequence is 18 residues long. The CDR3 reads CASSCPDGRSSYNSPLHF. CDR3 bases: TGTGCCAGCAGCTGTCCCGACGGAAGGAGCTCCTATAATTCACCCCTCCACTTT.

This clone was detected only a few times. The J gene is TRBJ1-1, the V gene TRBV9; D uncertain. The CDR3 loop spans 13 amino acids. The germline CDR1 and CDR2 sequences are SGDLS and YYNGEE. V was pared by 0 bases and J by 4 bases, with 7 bases between. The CDR3 sequence is CASSVESGTEAFF. For the CDR3, the DNA is TGTGCCAGCAGCGTAGAATCAGGCACTGAAGCTTTCTTT.

The chain links TRBV5-4 to TRBJ1-2; 8 positions agree with TRBD1. The germline CDR1 and CDR2 sequences are SGHNT and YYREEE (reference sequence). The CDR3 has 16 amino acids. V was clipped by 2 bases and J by 2 bases; unmatched bases: 8. This CDR3 reads CASSLYLTGVNYGYTF. The DNA of the CDR3 is TGTGCCAGCAGCTTATACCTGACAGGGGTAAACTATGGCTACACCTTC.

The chain recombines TRBV10-3 with TRBJ2-5, with D maybe TRBD1 (6 bases). Between the trimmed V and J ends, which lost 4 bases and 1 base, there was a span of 10 bases. The CDR3 contains 14 residues. Per the germline V gene, CDR1 is ENHRY and CDR2 is SYGVKD. CDR3 loop: CAISGTATQETQYF. CDR3 DNA sequence: TGTGCCATCAGTGGGACAGCAACCCAAGAGACCCAGTACTTC.

This clone was counted a single time. The chain uses TRBV29-1 and TRBJ1-3, with 7 bases lining up with TRBD1. The CDR3 loop spans 15 amino acids. CDR1 SQVTM and CDR2 ANQGSEA come from the germline V gene. V shed 1 base, J shed 0 bases, and the junction held 3 bases outside the gene matches. The CDR3 DNA is TGCAGCGTTGAAGTATCAGGGGGCTCTGGAAACACCATATATTTT. Translated: CSVEVSGGSGNTIYF.

This chain joins TRBV5-6 and TRBJ2-1; 9 bases align to TRBD2. Germline V gives CDR1 SGHDT, CDR2 YYEEEE. CDR3 length: 17 amino acids. The junction had 6 bases not matched to a gene; V was cut back by 0 bases and J by 2 bases. The CDR3: CASSLGLLAGPYNEQFF. As DNA, the CDR3 is TGTGCCAGCAGCTTGGGGTTGCTAGCGGGGCCCTACAATGAGCAGTTCTTC.

The CDR3 protein is CASSVSGSRLETQYF. The CDR3 nucleotides read TGTGCCAGCAGCGTGAGCGGGAGCAGGCTGGAGACCCAGTACTTC. V gene TRBV9 combines with J gene TRBJ2-5, with 8 bases aligning to TRBD2. This CDR3 spans 15 amino acids. The germline CDR1 and CDR2 sequences are SGDLS and YYNGEE. V was pared by 2 bases and J by 5 bases, with 8 bases of the junction left unmatched.

The chain combines TRBV2 with TRBJ1-4; D might be TRBD1 (6 bases). Germline V gene sequence: CDR1 SNHLY, CDR2 FYNNEI. V was pared by 4 bases and J by 7 bases, with 13 bases between. This CDR3 region has 14 residues. The CDR3 bases are TGTGCCAGCAGTGGCGGACAGCTGAGTGAAAAACTGTTTTTT. Its protein is CASSGGQLSEKLFF.

This sequence joins TRBV6-2 or TRBV6-3 and TRBJ1-1; TRBD1 is a possible D gene (6 bases). The germline CDR1 and CDR2 sequences are MNHEY and SVGEGT. The CDR3 covers 12 residues. Trimming took 5 bases from V and 6 from J, leaving 10 bases between them. CDR3 DNA sequence: TGTGCCAGCAGTCGAACAGGGCCTGAAGCTTTCTTT. This gives the protein CASSRTGPEAFF.

The V and J genes are TRBV5-1 and TRBJ2-7; possible D gene TRBD1, 5 bases. The germline V gene has CDR1 SGHRS and CDR2 YFSETQ. The CDR3 totals 14 residues. V lost 0 bases and J lost 2, with 9 bases in between. CDR3 amino acids: CASSLGPGTYEQYF. Here the CDR3 DNA reads TGCGCCAGCAGCTTGGGGCCAGGGACCTACGAGCAGTACTTC.

The chain employs TRBV5-1 and TRBJ1-1, with TRBD1 identical over 7 bases. CDR1 and CDR2 from the germline V gene are SGHRS and YFSETQ. J lost 5 bases, V lost 1 base, and 5 bases had no gene match. The CDR3 contains 14 residues. The CDR3 nucleotides are TGCGCCAGCAGCTTGAAAACAGGGGAGACTGAAGCTTTCTTT. Residues: CASSLKTGETEAFF.

The genes are TRBV15 and TRBJ1-1; tentatively, D is TRBD1 (5 bases). Trimming removed 0 bases at V and 6 bases at J, with 14 bases between. This CDR3 has 15 amino acids. Germline values: CDR1 LNHNV, CDR2 YYDKDF (reference sequence). CDR3 residues: CATSREAGRQAEAFF. The CDR3 DNA reads as TGTGCCACCAGCAGAGAGGCAGGGCGACAAGCTGAAGCTTTCTTT. Drawing the rest from reference TRBV15 and TRBJ1-1, the complete variable domain is DAMVIQNPRYQVTQFGKPVTLSCSQTLNHNVMYWYQQKSSQAPKLLFHYYDKDFNNEADTPDNFQSRRPNTSFCFLDIRSPGLGDTAMYLCATSREAGRQAEAFFGQGTRLTVV.

V and J are TRBV11-2 and TRBJ1-1; D unresolved. This CDR3 comprises 13 residues. CDR1 is SGHAT and CDR2 is FQNNGV in the germline V gene. V was clipped by 5 bases and J by 8 bases, with 15 bases between them. The CDR3 spells CASSRPGSKEAFF. In DNA form, the CDR3 reads TGTGCCAGCAGCCGCCCGGGAAGTAAAGAAGCTTTCTTT.

This rearrangement joins TRBV10-1 to TRBJ1-2; no clear D. This CDR3 comprises 13 residues. Germline CDR1 reads WNHNN; CDR2 reads SYGVQD (reference sequence). Trimming took 5 bases from V and 2 from J, leaving 9 bases between them. The CDR3 DNA is TGCGCCAGCAGTCTCGATCGGAACTATGGCTACACCTTC. This codes for CASSLDRNYGYTF.

The gene calls are TRBV6-1 and TRBJ2-7, with D possibly TRBD2 on 5 matching bases. In germline, CDR1 is MNHNS, CDR2 SASEGT. The CDR3 has 13 amino acids. Trimming pared 3 bases from V and 7 bases from J, leaving 13 bases between. The CDR3 reads CASSERASREQYF. CDR3 DNA: TGTGCCAGCAGTGAGAGGGCATCTAGAGAGCAGTACTTC.

The rearrangement links TRBV19 to TRBJ2-1, with 7 bases that match TRBD2. J was trimmed by 12 bases and V by 1 base; bases with no gene match: 3. Germline CDR1 LNHDA, CDR2 SQIVND (reference sequence). CDR3 length: 12 amino acids. In nucleotides, the CDR3 is TGTGCCAGTAGTATAGCTCGCGGGAGGCAGTTCTTC. It encodes CASSIARGRQFF.

The chain combines TRBV5-6 with TRBJ2-7, with D unresolved. The germline V gene has CDR1 SGHDT and CDR2 YYEEEE. Trimming left V 0 bases short and J 0 bases short, with 7 bases between. The CDR3 has 14 amino acids. The CDR3 spells CASSLAGYSYEQYF. CDR3 DNA: TGTGCCAGCAGCTTGGCAGGATACTCCTACGAGCAGTACTTC.

The V and J genes are TRBV9 and TRBJ2-1; TRBD2 might be the D (6 bases). Germline V lookup: CDR1 SGDLS, CDR2 YYNGEE. Trimming stripped 0 bases from V and 7 bases from J, with 11 bases between. The CDR3 contains 14 residues. This chain's CDR3 is CASSVDRGRNEQFF. CDR3 nucleotides: TGTGCCAGCAGCGTAGATCGGGGGAGAAATGAGCAGTTCTTC.

The chain joins TRBV7-6 to TRBJ2-7; no clear D gene. Between the trimmed V and J ends, which lost 0 bases and 6 bases, there was a span of 12 bases. CDR1 SGHVS and CDR2 FNYEAQ come from the germline V gene. The CDR3 contains 14 residues. The CDR3 DNA is TGTGCCAGCAGCTTAGCGGGCCCTTCCCCCGAGCAGTACTTC. Its translation is CASSLAGPSPEQYF.

A single count supports this clone. This sequence joins TRBV4-3 and TRBJ2-3; weak D call: TRBD1 (5 bases). V was trimmed by 4 bases and J by 0 bases, leaving 8 bases between them. The CDR3 has 14 amino acids. The V gene's germline CDR1 is LGHNA and CDR2 YSLEER. CDR3: CASSLGRSTDTQYF. CDR3 in DNA: TGCGCCAGCAGCCTGGGGCGTAGCACAGATACGCAGTATTTT.

V is TRBV5-1 and J is TRBJ2-7, with a possible D match to TRBD1 (6 bases). The CDR3 has 14 residues. Germline V gene sequence: CDR1 SGHRS, CDR2 YFSETQ. V was cut by 3 bases and J by 6 bases, with 16 bases left in between. The CDR3: CASSSWGRVSEQYF. The CDR3 nucleotides read TGCGCCAGCAGCTCCTGGGGGCGCGTGTCCGAGCAGTACTTC.

The chain couples TRBV19 to TRBJ2-7; D is possibly TRBD2 (6 bases). V gave up 3 bases and J gave up 2 bases, with 8 bases separating them. CDR1 is LNHDA and CDR2 is SQIVND in the germline V gene (reference sequence). CDR3 length equals 13 residues. CDR3 coding DNA: TGTGCCAGTAGTATCGGGGAGGCCTACGAGCAGTACTTC. The encoded protein is CASSIGEAYEQYF.

V usage is TRBV11-3 and J usage is TRBJ2-1, with 8 bases aligning to TRBD2. This CDR3 is built from 15 residues. Germline CDR1 and CDR2: SGHNT and YENEEA. V lost 0 bases, J lost 9 bases, and 7 bases stayed unmatched. The CDR3 DNA reads TGTGCCAGCAGCTTAGAGGGACTAGTGATCGCTGAGCAGTTCTTC. Protein sequence: CASSLEGLVIAEQFF.

This clone was observed a single time. This chain links TRBV10-3 with TRBJ2-2; D perhaps matches TRBD1 (6 bases). This CDR3 has 15 residues. The V gene's germline CDR1 is ENHRY and CDR2 SYGVKD. Trimming stripped 0 bases from V and 4 bases from J, with 9 bases between. CDR3 nucleotides: TGTGCCATCAGTGAGTCCCAGGGGTCCACCGGGGAGCTGTTTTTT. Residues: CAISESQGSTGELFF.

The chain recombines TRBV12-3 or TRBV12-4 with TRBJ1-2; unclear D gene. There are 13 residues in the CDR3. V lost 3 bases and J lost 3, with 8 bases in between. Written as DNA, the CDR3 is TGTGCCAGCAGTTTCGACAAGGACTATGGCTACACCTTC. Its translation is CASSFDKDYGYTF.

In its sample, this clone was seen once. The chain joins TRBV6-5 to TRBJ1-5, with D possibly being TRBD1 (5 bases). CDR1 is MNHEY, CDR2 SVGAGI, per germline. This CDR3 region has 14 residues. Trimming left V 8 bases short and J 1 base short, with 12 bases between. CDR3 sequence reads: CASVISGSNQPQHF. The CDR3 DNA follows: TGTGCCAGCGTAATATCAGGGAGCAATCAGCCCCAGCATTTT.